Listed here is a single T cell receptor beta chain. Its antigen is still unknown. At the DNA level, this CDR3 is encoded by other sequences in the same sample as well. The data were taken from a study of OX40 agonist ivuxolimab in advanced cancers. Patients were ineligible given autoimmune disease history or systemic immunosuppression. The assay was immunoSEQ multiplex PCR, and TCRdb's table has in-frame clones only and misses some. The sample lists approximately 87,000 clones, 88% occurring once. Germline V gene lookup returns CDR1 MNHEY and CDR2 SMNVEV (reference sequence). The CDR3 extends over 13 amino acids. V was pared by 6 bases and J by 4 bases, with 9 bases between. Findings and caveats of the study: CD4+ and CD8+ blood T cells expanded clonally by week 6 at 0.1 to 3.0 mg/kg. The study found that CD8+ T cells averaged more expanded clones than CD4+.

The rearrangement uses TRBV27 and TRBJ2-2; a weak D match, TRBD1 (5 bases). The sample consisted of CD4+ or CD8+ T cells sorted from blood, taken in a trial of the OX40 agonist ivuxolimab. The origin of this receptor is an adult with an advanced solid tumor such as melanoma, head and neck, liver or kidney cancer. In DNA form, the CDR3 reads TGTGCCAGCAGGGGTCAGGGCACCGGGGAGCTGTTTTTT. Its protein product is CASRGQGTGELFF.